These 14 T cell receptor beta chains came from one sample sequenced in a study of shared clonotypes between healthy human individuals. The protocol was immunoSEQ multiplex PCR, while the TCRdb copy is restricted to in-frame clones and leaves out a portion. The data show over a million clones, 95% to 97% seen once. Material for sequencing was naive CD4+ T cells sorted from blood. The subset is: CD45RA+ positively selected. Source of these receptors: a man aged 30 to 39 in good health.

V and J are TRBV9 and TRBJ2-7, with a weak D call TRBD1 (6 bases). Germline CDR1 and CDR2: SGDLS and YYNGEE. Trimming shortened V by 1 base and J by 0 bases, and 8 bases separated the two germline ends. The CDR3 is 14 residues long. The CDR3 region is CASSVTGFSYEQYF. As DNA, the CDR3 is TGTGCCAGCAGCGTAACAGGGTTCTCCTACGAGCAGTACTTC.

The chain couples TRBV27 to TRBJ1-4; tentative D call: TRBD1 (6 bases). CDR3 length equals 15 residues. V lost 2 bases to trimming and J lost 7 bases, with 14 bases between them. CDR1 MNHEY and CDR2 SMNVEV come from the germline V gene (reference sequence). The CDR3 loop reads CASSLKGGGSEKLFF. DNA for the CDR3: TGTGCCAGCAGTTTAAAAGGGGGGGGAAGTGAAAAACTGTTTTTT.

The V gene is TRBV9, the J gene TRBJ1-2; 7 nucleotides line up with TRBD1. V lost 3 bases to trimming and J lost 4 bases; unmatched junction nucleotides: 3. Germline V gene sequence: CDR1 SGDLS, CDR2 YYNGEE. The CDR3 length is 13 residues. The DNA of the CDR3 is TGTGCCAGCAGCGCGGGACAGCCCTATGGCTACACCTTC. Its translation is CASSAGQPYGYTF.

As regards this clone: Other DNA sequences in the sample encode the same CDR3. J is TRBJ2-1 and V is TRBV5-1; TRBD2 matches 11 bases. With 4 bases clipped from V and 4 bases from J, the junction kept 4 bases outside the gene matches. This CDR3 is built from 15 residues. Germline values: CDR1 SGHRS, CDR2 YFSETQ. DNA of the CDR3: TGCGCCAGCAGCCCCAGACTAGCGGGATACAATGAGCAGTTCTTC. Its protein is CASSPRLAGYNEQFF. Full variable domain (rest looked up from reference TRBV5-1 and TRBJ2-1): KAGVTQTPRYLIKTRGQQVTLSCSPISGHRSVSWYQQTPGQGLQFLFEYFSETQRNKGNFPGRFSGRQFSNSRSEMNVSTLELGDSALYLCASSPRLAGYNEQFFGPGTRLTVL.

The chain couples TRBV5-3 to TRBJ1-6, with 9 bases identical to TRBD1. TRBV5-3 is marked as an open reading frame, function uncertain. The J segment lost 3 bases and the V segment lost 4 bases, leaving 5 bases of the junction unmatched. This CDR3 contains 16 residues. The CDR3, as DNA: TGTGCCAGAAGCCCGGGGGACAGGGTCTATAATTCACCCCTCCACTTT. The encoded protein is CARSPGDRVYNSPLHF.

The gene calls are TRBV7-8 and TRBJ2-2, with D uncertain. The CDR3 spans 13 residues. The germline V gene has CDR1 SGHVS and CDR2 FQNEAQ. The V end lost 0 bases, the J end lost 4 bases, and 3 bases lay between the germline ends. The CDR3 DNA sequence: TGTGCCAGCAGCTTAGCCAGCACCGGGGAGCTGTTTTTT. This sequence encodes CASSLASTGELFF.

The chain recombines TRBV5-1 with TRBJ2-6; possible D gene TRBD2, 5 bases. Trimming cost V 2 bases and J 2 bases, with 8 bases left between them. This CDR3 region has 15 residues. CDR1 SGHRS and CDR2 YFSETQ come from the germline V gene. CDR3 region: CASSLSGAGANVLTF. The CDR3 nucleotides are TGCGCCAGCAGCTTATCCGGGGCTGGGGCCAACGTCCTGACTTTC. Variable domain in full (rest from reference TRBV5-1 and TRBJ2-6): KAGVTQTPRYLIKTRGQQVTLSCSPISGHRSVSWYQQTPGQGLQFLFEYFSETQRNKGNFPGRFSGRQFSNSRSEMNVSTLELGDSALYLCASSLSGAGANVLTFGAGSRLTVL.

The table lists this clone with a count of one. The chain is built from TRBV5-1 and TRBJ2-3; possible D gene TRBD1, 5 bases. This CDR3 has 15 residues. The germline gives CDR1 SGHRS, CDR2 YFSETQ. Trimming took off 1 base at V and 4 bases at J, with 13 bases between the two ends. The CDR3 sequence is CASSLIWGLADTQYF. CDR3 DNA sequence: TGCGCCAGCAGCTTGATATGGGGCCTGGCAGATACGCAGTATTTT.

The chain joins TRBV27 to TRBJ2-1; the match to TRBD1 covers 11 bases. CDR1 is MNHEY and CDR2 is SMNVEV in the germline V gene (reference sequence). V lost 9 bases, J lost 13 bases, and 17 bases stayed unmatched. The CDR3 totals 15 residues. CDR3 nucleotide sequence: TGTGCCAGTACTCCTCTTGGACAGGGGGCGTATAGACAGTTCTTC. Amino acids: CASTPLGQGAYRQFF.

The rearrangement links TRBV28 to TRBJ2-5, with D perhaps matching TRBD1 (6 bases). The CDR3 runs to 16 residues. The V end lost 2 bases, the J end lost 5 bases, and 18 bases lay between the germline ends. The germline V gene encodes CDR1 MDHEN and CDR2 SYDVKM. The CDR3 loop reads CASSLVPRQGKETQYF. DNA for the CDR3: TGTGCCAGCAGTTTAGTTCCCCGCCAGGGGAAGGAGACCCAGTACTTC. Supplemented by reference TRBV28 and TRBJ2-5, the full variable domain reads DVKVTQSSRYLVKRTGEKVFLECVQDMDHENMFWYRQDPGLGLRLIYFSYDVKMKEKGDIPEGYSVSREKKERFSLILESASTNQTSMYLCASSLVPRQGKETQYFGPGTRLLVL.

The chain has TRBV19 and TRBJ2-2; 7 bases line up with TRBD1. CDR1 is LNHDA and CDR2 is SQIVND in the germline V gene (reference sequence). V was pared by 7 bases and J by 5 bases, with 7 bases of the junction left unmatched. The CDR3 length is 14 residues. Here the CDR3 reads CASTKGQLTGELFF. CDR3 in DNA: TGTGCCAGTACGAAGGGACAGCTAACCGGGGAGCTGTTTTTT.

The V and J genes are TRBV28 and TRBJ1-2; D call uncertain. The CDR3 is 14 amino acids. Germline V lookup: CDR1 MDHEN, CDR2 SYDVKM. V was cut by 8 bases and J by 4 bases, with 17 bases left in between. CDR3 loop: CASLSGSRVYGYTF. The CDR3 region has the DNA TGTGCCAGCCTGAGTGGGTCTAGGGTCTATGGCTACACCTTC.

The chain has TRBV5-5 and TRBJ1-4; D is ambiguous. Germline CDR1 SGHKS, CDR2 YYEKEE (reference sequence). V lost 2 bases and J 8 bases, leaving 13 bases between the germline ends. The CDR3 consists of 14 residues. The CDR3 DNA reads as TGTGCCAGCAGCTTTGCTGGGTGGGCCGAAAAACTGTTTTTT. As protein: CASSFAGWAEKLFF.

This chain links TRBV30 with TRBJ1-1; 11 bases align to TRBD1. CDR3 size: 15 residues. Losses at the gene ends were 2 bases for V and 4 bases for J; bases not matched to a gene: 6. Per germline, CDR1 GTSNPN and CDR2 SVGIG (reference sequence). The CDR3 sequence is CAWSWTGGEVTEAFF. In nucleotides, the CDR3 is TGTGCCTGGAGTTGGACAGGGGGCGAGGTCACTGAAGCTTTCTTT.